The next 20 T cell receptor beta chains were all read from a single sample in a study of blood T cell repertoires in COVID-19. The repertoire was sequenced with immunoSEQ multiplex PCR; TCRdb's copy has only in-frame clones and lacks some. The sample lists 250,000 to 350,000 clones; about 89% were seen once. The specimen sequenced was peripheral blood. These receptors were obtained from a man aged 30-40 years with acute or convalescent COVID-19.

The CDR3 protein is CASSQVLPLAGGTGSYNEQFF. Written as DNA, the CDR3 is TGTGCCAGCAGCCAAGTGCTGCCACTAGCGGGAGGGACAGGCTCCTACAATGAGCAGTTCTTC. This rearrangement joins TRBV14 to TRBJ2-1; 13 positions agree with TRBD2. Per germline, CDR1 SGHDN and CDR2 FVKESK. Trimming took 1 base from V and 0 from J; bases not matched to a gene: 12. The CDR3 has 21 amino acids.

This sequence joins TRBV6-5 and TRBJ2-7, with 10 bases matching TRBD2. The CDR3 has 14 amino acids. V dropped 6 bases and J dropped 0; count of bases not matched to a gene: 2. Germline V gives CDR1 MNHEY, CDR2 SVGAGI. CDR3: CASRLAGSSYEQYF. The CDR3 coding sequence is TGTGCCAGCAGACTAGCGGGGAGCTCCTACGAGCAGTACTTC.

The rearrangement joins TRBV7-3 to TRBJ2-1; the D gene is possibly TRBD2 (7 bases). Germline values: CDR1 SGHTA, CDR2 FQGTGA. The CDR3 is 16 amino acids. Trimming pared 4 bases from V and 5 bases from J, leaving 18 bases between. CDR3: CASSSIGGGHNNEQFF. CDR3 sequence (DNA): TGTGCCAGCAGCTCCATTGGCGGGGGCCACAACAATGAGCAGTTCTTC. The variable domain in full, with the rest retrieved from reference TRBV7-3 and TRBJ2-1, is GAGVSQTPSNKVTEKGKYVELRCDPISGHTALYWYRQSLGQGPEFLIYFQGTGAADDSGLPNDRFFAVRPEGSVSTLKIQRTERGDSAVYLCASSSIGGGHNNEQFFGPGTRLTVL.

The J gene is TRBJ2-3, the V gene TRBV13; 7 bases match TRBD2. Germline V gene sequence: CDR1 PRHDT, CDR2 FYEKMQ (reference sequence). Trimming removed 5 bases from V and 1 base from J; junction bases left unmatched: 6. The CDR3 has 15 amino acids. The CDR3 spells CASSQTRGGTDTQYF. CDR3 nucleotides: TGTGCCAGCAGCCAGACACGGGGGGGCACAGATACGCAGTATTTT.

The V gene is TRBV5-1, the J gene TRBJ1-1; TRBD1 agrees at 11 bases. Germline V gene data show CDR1 as SGHRS and CDR2 as YFSETQ. The CDR3 has 15 amino acids. V shed 0 bases, J shed 6 bases, and the junction held 4 bases outside the gene matches. CDR3 nucleotides: TGCGCCAGCAGCTTGGAGTGGGACAGGGGGTCTGAAGCTTTCTTT. Translated: CASSLEWDRGSEAFF.

The chain links TRBV7-6 to TRBJ2-3; 9 positions match TRBD2. Germline CDR1 reads SGHVS; CDR2 reads FNYEAQ. Trimming at V came to 4 bases and at J to 0 bases, leaving 11 bases not matched to a gene. CDR3 size: 18 residues. The CDR3 loop is CASSSLAGARSSTDTQYF. As DNA, the CDR3 is TGTGCCAGCAGCTCCTTAGCGGGGGCCCGCTCTAGCACAGATACGCAGTATTTT.

The chain combines TRBV29-1 with TRBJ1-1; tentative D call: TRBD1 (6 bases). The CDR3 consists of 13 residues. In germline, CDR1 is SQVTM, CDR2 ANQGSEA. The V end was cut by 6 bases, the J end by 4 bases, with 15 bases between. The CDR3 sequence: CSVLQGHGTEAFF. The CDR3 nucleotides are TGCAGCGTCTTGCAGGGGCACGGCACTGAAGCTTTCTTT.

J is TRBJ1-5 and V is TRBV27; the match to TRBD1 covers 8 bases. From germline, CDR1 is MNHEY and CDR2 SMNVEV (reference sequence). Unmatched junction bases numbered 4, after V lost 2 bases and J lost 4 bases. This CDR3 has 15 amino acids. The CDR3 is CASSLVGQGNQPQHF. In DNA form, the CDR3 reads TGTGCCAGCAGTTTAGTAGGACAGGGTAATCAGCCCCAGCATTTT.

There are a few counts of this clone. V gene TRBV28 combines with J gene TRBJ1-2; D ambiguous. Germline values: CDR1 MDHEN, CDR2 SYDVKM. Trimming left V 1 base short and J 8 bases short, with 8 bases between. CDR3 length equals 12 residues. CDR3 sequence reads: CASSLLVEGYTF. The CDR3 DNA sequence: TGTGCCAGCAGTTTATTGGTAGAAGGCTACACCTTC.

The rearrangement links TRBV30 to TRBJ1-6; 7 bases are shared with TRBD1. The CDR3 covers 17 residues. Germline trimming cut 2 bases from V and 3 bases from J; bases unmatched to any gene: 10. The V gene's germline CDR1 is GTSNPN and CDR2 SVGIG (reference sequence). The DNA for the CDR3 is TGTGCCTGGAGTAAGCGGACAGGCCAGGACTATAATTCACCCCTCCACTTT. This sequence encodes CAWSKRTGQDYNSPLHF.

The rearrangement links TRBV4-1 to TRBJ2-2; the D gene is possibly TRBD1 (5 bases). Trimming shortened V by 1 base and J by 4 bases, and 7 bases separated the two germline ends. The germline CDR1 and CDR2 sequences are MGHRA and YSYEKL. The CDR3 runs 14 residues. The CDR3: CASSQVGRTGELFF. The DNA for the CDR3 is TGCGCCAGCAGCCAAGTGGGGCGCACCGGGGAGCTGTTTTTT.

This rearrangement joins TRBV6-5 to TRBJ2-5; 11 bases line up with TRBD2. Germline assignment: CDR1 MNHEY and CDR2 SVGAGI. The trim removed 6 bases at V and 4 bases at J, leaving 4 bases unmatched. The CDR3 is 14 amino acids. CDR3 sequence: CASRKLAGVETQYF. CDR3 nucleotides: TGTGCCAGCAGGAAACTAGCGGGGGTAGAGACCCAGTACTTC.

The gene calls are TRBV9 and TRBJ2-1; 7 positions match TRBD1. After removal of 1 base from V and 1 base from J, the junction contained 5 bases not matched to a gene. This CDR3 has 16 amino acids. The germline gives CDR1 SGDLS, CDR2 YYNGEE. The CDR3 protein is CASSVQGQPSYNEQFF. The CDR3 DNA is TGTGCCAGCAGCGTACAGGGACAGCCTTCCTACAATGAGCAGTTCTTC. The full variable domain, rest sourced from reference TRBV9 and TRBJ2-1, is DSGVTQTPKHLITATGQRVTLRCSPRSGDLSVYWYQQSLDQGLQFLIQYYNGEERAKGNILERFSAQQFPDLHSELNLSSLELGDSALYFCASSVQGQPSYNEQFFGPGTRLTVL.

This chain joins TRBV5-1 and TRBJ1-1; D is perhaps TRBD1 (5 bases). Germline assignment: CDR1 SGHRS and CDR2 YFSETQ. This CDR3 comprises 17 residues. V lost 3 bases to trimming and J lost 1 base, with 19 bases between them. CDR3 sequence (DNA): TGCGCCAGCAGCTGGGCCGATCAGGGCAGGTCGAACACTGAAGCTTTCTTT. Translating it yields CASSWADQGRSNTEAFF.

The sample holds one count of this clone. The rearrangement links TRBV20-1 to TRBJ2-7; TRBD1 matches at 7 bases. V trimming: 3 bases; J trimming: 7 bases; junction bases outside the gene matches: 12. From germline, CDR1 is DFQATT and CDR2 SNEGSKA (reference sequence). This CDR3 region has 14 residues. The CDR3 DNA sequence: TGCAGTGCTAGTTTAGGACAGGCCTCCCAGGAGCAGTACTTC. This gives the protein CSASLGQASQEQYF.

This sequence joins TRBV11-2 and TRBJ2-7; tentative D call: TRBD2 (7 bases). The CDR3 is 13 amino acids. The V gene's germline CDR1 is SGHAT and CDR2 FQNNGV. Trimming stripped 5 bases from V and 9 bases from J, with 17 bases between. This chain's CDR3 is CASSQPGGRGQYF. Written as DNA, the CDR3 is TGTGCCAGCAGCCAACCGGGGGGCCGAGGGCAGTACTTC.

As DNA, the CDR3 is TGCGCCAGCAGCTTGAACTCAAATGAAAAACTGTTTTTT. Translating it yields CASSLNSNEKLFF. The genes are TRBV5-1 and TRBJ1-4; D remains unclear. Germline V gene sequence: CDR1 SGHRS, CDR2 YFSETQ. Trimming shortened V by 1 base and J by 5 bases, and 6 bases separated the two germline ends. This CDR3 region has 13 residues.

This clone has just a few counts. The gene calls are TRBV10-2 and TRBJ2-1, with 10 bases identical to TRBD2. V dropped 6 bases and J dropped 6; count of bases not matched to a gene: 5. CDR1 and CDR2 from the germline V gene are WSHSY and SAAADI. This CDR3 has 14 residues. The CDR3 coding sequence is TGCGCCAGCAGAGGACTAGCGGAGACCAATGAGCAGTTCTTC. It translates to CASRGLAETNEQFF.

The chain joins TRBV7-2 to TRBJ2-5; 9 bases agree with TRBD2. Germline trimming cut 4 bases from V and 10 bases from J; bases unmatched to any gene: 7. In germline, CDR1 is SGHTA, CDR2 FQGNSA. This CDR3 contains 13 residues. The CDR3 DNA follows: TGTGCCAGCAGCTCGGCGGGAGGGCGGGACCAGTACTTC. Translating it yields CASSSAGGRDQYF.

The chain is built from TRBV28 and TRBJ2-7; perhaps TRBD1 as D (6 bases). Trimming left V 6 bases short and J 2 bases short, with 17 bases between. This CDR3 region has 15 residues. Germline-derived CDR1 and CDR2 are MDHEN and SYDVKM. CDR3 in amino acids: CASSPLRTATYEQYF. CDR3 DNA: TGTGCCAGCAGCCCCCTACGGACAGCCACCTACGAGCAGTACTTC.